Following are 23 T cell receptor beta chains from one sample sequenced in a study of blood T cell repertoires in COVID-19. The data were produced by immunoSEQ multiplex PCR, yet TCRdb's version contains in-frame clones alone and is incomplete. The table includes about 73,000 clones, around four fifths detected once. Sequencing input: peripheral blood. These receptors were taken from an elderly man with active or convalescent COVID-19.

This clone was detected a few times. V gene TRBV5-6 combines with J gene TRBJ1-6; 11 positions match TRBD1. The V segment lost 4 bases and the J segment 6 bases; nucleotides outside the gene matches: 6. CDR1 is SGHDT and CDR2 is YYEEEE in the germline V gene. The CDR3 totals 16 residues. CDR3 sequence reads: CASSTPGQGGNSPLHF. The CDR3 DNA sequence: TGTGCCAGCAGCACACCGGGACAGGGGGGTAATTCACCCCTCCACTTT.

V is TRBV9 and J is TRBJ2-4, with D unresolved. The germline gives CDR1 SGDLS, CDR2 YYNGEE. The CDR3 has 14 amino acids. Trimming pared 1 base from V and 7 bases from J, leaving 12 bases between. The CDR3 DNA reads as TGTGCCAGCAGCGTAACCCCTACTCGGAACATTCAGTACTTC. Amino acids: CASSVTPTRNIQYF.

This chain joins TRBV3-1 (or the pseudogene TRBV3-2) and TRBJ1-5, with unresolved D. Germline values: CDR1 LGHDT, CDR2 YNNKEL (reference sequence). With 3 bases removed from V and 5 bases from J, the gap between germline ends came to 8 bases. The CDR3 spans 13 residues. The CDR3 bases are TGTGCCAGCAGCCAGAACGGTGATCAGCCCCAGCATTTT. It codes for CASSQNGDQPQHF.

This rearrangement joins TRBV6-5 to TRBJ1-6; a possible D gene is TRBD1 (5 bases). The germline V gene encodes CDR1 MNHEY and CDR2 SVGAGI. Trimming shortened V by 0 bases and J by 7 bases, and 7 bases separated the two germline ends. The CDR3 extends over 14 amino acids. Here the CDR3 reads CASSYSYRNSPLHF. The CDR3 region has the DNA TGTGCCAGCAGTTACTCCTACAGGAATTCACCCCTCCACTTT.

V usage is TRBV6-5 and J usage is TRBJ2-7, with 9 bases matching TRBD1. The germline CDR1 and CDR2 sequences are MNHEY and SVGAGI. The V segment lost 4 bases and the J segment 3 bases; nucleotides outside the gene matches: 7. There are 15 residues in the CDR3. This chain's CDR3 is CASSFLTGGLYEQYF. The DNA of the CDR3 is TGTGCCAGCAGTTTTCTAACAGGGGGCCTCTACGAGCAGTACTTC.

This chain uses TRBV4-3 with TRBJ2-5; TRBD2 might be the D (6 bases). CDR1 and CDR2 (germline): LGHNA, YSLEER. The CDR3 has 14 residues. V was pared by 1 base and J by 4 bases, with 10 bases between. CDR3 protein: CASSQAPGVETQYF. In DNA form, the CDR3 reads TGCGCCAGCAGCCAAGCCCCGGGAGTAGAGACCCAGTACTTC.

The V gene is TRBV5-8, the J gene TRBJ2-3; 9 bases are shared with TRBD2. Germline values: CDR1 SGHTS, CDR2 YDEGEE. The CDR3 spans 14 residues. V lost 4 bases, J lost 1 base, and 1 base stayed unmatched. The CDR3 reads CASSRLAGTDTQYF. The CDR3 DNA reads as TGTGCCAGCAGCCGACTAGCGGGCACAGATACGCAGTATTTT.

This chain links TRBV10-3 with TRBJ2-3; 12 bases are a match to TRBD2. Germline V gene lookup returns CDR1 ENHRY and CDR2 SYGVKD. This CDR3 has 19 amino acids. V dropped 0 bases and J dropped 2; count of bases not matched to a gene: 9. The CDR3 loop reads CAISESWRTSGEDTDTQYF. In DNA form, the CDR3 reads TGTGCCATCAGTGAGTCGTGGAGGACTAGCGGGGAGGACACAGATACGCAGTATTTT.

This clone was seen a handful of times. The chain combines TRBV18 with TRBJ1-2; TRBD1 agrees at 9 bases. V lost 3 bases to trimming and J lost 7 bases; unmatched junction nucleotides: 3. Germline V gives CDR1 KGHSH, CDR2 LQKENI. The CDR3 runs to 13 residues. The CDR3 DNA sequence: TGTGCCAGCTCACCCGGGACAGGGTTTGGCTACACCTTC. Translating gives CASSPGTGFGYTF.

The chain is built from TRBV21-1 and TRBJ2-3; the listed D gene, TRBD2, was not tested against the DNA. TRBV21-1 is a recognized pseudogene. This CDR3 is 16 amino acids long. The DNA of the CDR3 is TGTGCCAGCAGCAAAGGGGGAAGCGGGGGGTCAGATACGCAGTATTTT. Translating gives CASSKGGSGGSDTQYF.

The chain recombines TRBV5-1 with TRBJ2-2, with 9 bases lining up with TRBD1. V gave up 4 bases and J gave up 5 bases; unmatched junction bases: 6. CDR3 length: 15 residues. Germline-derived CDR1 and CDR2 are SGHRS and YFSETQ. The DNA for the CDR3 is TGCGCCAGCAGCCTGGACAGGGGAGTTACCGGGGAGCTGTTTTTT. This sequence encodes CASSLDRGVTGELFF.

The chain combines TRBV4-1 with TRBJ2-4; D perhaps matches TRBD2 (5 bases). Trimming shortened V by 2 bases and J by 0 bases, and 8 bases separated the two germline ends. Germline CDR1 reads MGHRA; CDR2 reads YSYEKL. There are 15 residues in the CDR3. CDR3 in DNA: TGCGCCAGCAGCCAACTAGGACTAGCCAAAAACATTCAGTACTTC. Protein: CASSQLGLAKNIQYF.

The rearrangement links TRBV30 to TRBJ1-5, with TRBD1 as a possible D gene (5 bases). V lost 2 bases to trimming and J lost 7 bases, with 15 bases between them. Per germline, CDR1 GTSNPN and CDR2 SVGIG (reference sequence). This CDR3 comprises 14 residues. In DNA form, the CDR3 reads TGTGCCTGGAGTACGACAGACAGAAGGCAGCCCCAGCATTTT. It translates to CAWSTTDRRQPQHF. The full variable domain, with the rest looked up from reference TRBV30 and TRBJ1-5, is SQTIHQWPATLVQPVGSPLSLECTVEGTSNPNLYWYRQAAGRGLQLLFYSVGIGQISSEVPQNLSASRPQDRQFILSSKKLLLSDSGFYLCAWSTTDRRQPQHFGDGTRLSIL.

The CDR3 loop reads CASSIPVAGNEQYF. CDR3 nucleotides: TGCGCCAGCAGCATCCCCGTCGCAGGCAACGAGCAGTACTTC. The chain combines TRBV5-1 with TRBJ2-7; D remains unclear. The CDR3 extends over 14 amino acids. Trimming pared 4 bases from V and 5 bases from J, leaving 16 bases between. CDR1 and CDR2 (germline): SGHRS, YFSETQ.

This chain joins TRBV7-9 and TRBJ2-3; D gene uncertain. Deletions cut 5 bases from V and 2 bases from J, with 11 bases between. The germline gives CDR1 SEHNR, CDR2 FQNEAQ (reference sequence). CDR3 length: 14 amino acids. The DNA of the CDR3 is TGTGCCAGCAGCCCCCCAGGCTCCACAGATACGCAGTATTTT. Translation: CASSPPGSTDTQYF.

This sequence joins TRBV28 and TRBJ2-7; TRBD1 matches at 8 bases. The J segment lost 2 bases and the V segment lost 3 bases, leaving 6 bases of the junction unmatched. There are 15 residues in the CDR3. The germline V gene encodes CDR1 MDHEN and CDR2 SYDVKM. CDR3 DNA sequence: TGTGCCAGCAGTTTTGGACAGGGCTTCACCTACGAGCAGTACTTC. Translated: CASSFGQGFTYEQYF.

The chain combines TRBV6-2 or TRBV6-3 with TRBJ2-7, with 7 bases aligning to TRBD1. The CDR3 consists of 15 residues. The germline CDR1 and CDR2 sequences are MNHEY and SVGEGT. V shed 2 bases, J shed 0 bases, and the junction held 4 bases outside the gene matches. CDR3 protein: CASSYLDRSSYEQYF. CDR3 coding DNA: TGTGCCAGCAGTTACCTGGACAGGAGCTCCTACGAGCAGTACTTC.

This clone was recorded a few times. The V gene is TRBV5-4, the J gene TRBJ1-6; tentatively, D is TRBD1 (6 bases). Germline values: CDR1 SGHNT, CDR2 YYREEE (reference sequence). V was trimmed by 4 bases and J by 5 bases, leaving 19 bases between them. The CDR3 runs to 17 residues. CDR3 in DNA: TGTGCCAGCAGCGGGGACATGGGGAAAAATAATAATTCACCCCTCCACTTT. As protein: CASSGDMGKNNNSPLHF.

The V and J genes are TRBV2 and TRBJ2-1, with 10 bases lining up with TRBD1. V lost 2 bases to trimming and J lost 3 bases; unmatched junction nucleotides: 1. The CDR3 spans 15 residues. Germline V gene data show CDR1 as SNHLY and CDR2 as FYNNEI. The CDR3 nucleotides are TGTGCCAGCAGTGAACGGACAGGGGGCTACAATGAGCAGTTCTTC. Translation gives CASSERTGGYNEQFF.

The chain employs TRBV6-5 and TRBJ2-7, with 13 bases lining up with TRBD2. Germline CDR1 reads MNHEY; CDR2 reads SVGAGI. The CDR3 length is 15 residues. J lost 0 bases, V lost 6 bases, and 2 bases had no gene match. CDR3 DNA sequence: TGTGCCAGCAGGAGGACTAGCGGGAGCTCCTACGAGCAGTACTTC. Residues: CASRRTSGSSYEQYF.

The V and J genes are TRBV6-4 and TRBJ2-1; D is uncertain. Trimming left V 4 bases short and J 2 bases short, with 12 bases between. Germline CDR1 is MRHNA and CDR2 is SNTAGT. CDR3 length equals 15 residues. The CDR3 DNA follows: TGTGCCAGCAGTGTCGAACTAATTGCCTACAATGAGCAGTTCTTC. It specifies CASSVELIAYNEQFF.

The chain combines TRBV4-2 with TRBJ2-5, with 7 bases fitting TRBD2. Looked up from germline, CDR1 is LGHNA and CDR2 is YNFKEQ. The trim removed 0 bases at V and 3 bases at J, leaving 7 bases unmatched. The CDR3 contains 16 residues. CDR3 region: CASSQEPSGPKETQYF. CDR3 bases: TGTGCCAGCAGCCAAGAGCCTAGCGGTCCAAAAGAGACCCAGTACTTC.

This clone turned up a few times. Here the CDR3 DNA reads TGCAGTGCTAGTGGCGGGGGGCGCACAGATACGCAGTATTTT. Translated: CSASGGGRTDTQYF. The chain is built from TRBV20-1 and TRBJ2-3, with TRBD2 identical over 8 bases. Germline CDR1 reads DFQATT; CDR2 reads SNEGSKA (reference sequence). The CDR3 has 14 residues. Germline trimming cut 3 bases from V and 1 base from J; bases unmatched to any gene: 3.